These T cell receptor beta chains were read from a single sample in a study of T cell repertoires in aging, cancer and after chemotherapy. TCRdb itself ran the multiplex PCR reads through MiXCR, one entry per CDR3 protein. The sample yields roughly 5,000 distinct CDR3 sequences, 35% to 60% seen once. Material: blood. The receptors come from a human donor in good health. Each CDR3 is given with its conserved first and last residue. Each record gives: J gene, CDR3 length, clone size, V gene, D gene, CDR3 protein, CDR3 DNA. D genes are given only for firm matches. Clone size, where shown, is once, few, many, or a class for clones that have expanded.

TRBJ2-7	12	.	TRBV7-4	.	CASSLYGSEQYF	TGTGCCAGCAGCTTATACGGAAGCGAGCAGTACTTC
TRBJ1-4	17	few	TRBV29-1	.	CSVEGRGGGRYPEKLFF	TGCAGCGTTGAAGGGAGGGGAGGGGGACGCTACCCTGAAAAACTGTTTTTT
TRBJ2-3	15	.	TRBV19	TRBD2	CASTLAGSGSDTQYF	TGTGCCAGTACCCTAGCGGGGTCGGGTTCAGATACGCAGTATTTT
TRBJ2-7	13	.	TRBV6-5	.	CASSEWKNGEQYF	TGTGCCAGCAGTGAATGGAAGAATGGCGAGCAGTACTTC
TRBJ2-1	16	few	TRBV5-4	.	CASSVGGASSYNEQFF	TGTGCCAGCAGCGTTGGCGGGGCGAGCTCCTACAATGAGCAGTTCTTC
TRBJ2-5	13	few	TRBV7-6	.	CASSPGGPETQYF	TGTGCCAGCAGCCCAGGGGGGCCAGAGACCCAGTACTTC
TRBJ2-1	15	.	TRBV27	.	CASSFMLASYNEQFF	TGTGCCAGCAGTTTCATGCTAGCGTCGTACAATGAGCAGTTCTTC
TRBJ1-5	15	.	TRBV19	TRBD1	CASSIPDRGHGAQHF	TGTGCCAGTAGTATCCCGGACAGGGGCCACGGGGCCCAGCATTTT
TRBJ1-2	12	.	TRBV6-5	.	CASSNGGYGYTF	TGTGCCAGCAGCAACGGGGGATATGGCTACACCTTC
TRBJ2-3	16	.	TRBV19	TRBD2	CASSITAGGLGDTQYF	TGTGCCAGTAGTATAACGGCGGGAGGCCTTGGAGATACGCAGTATTTT
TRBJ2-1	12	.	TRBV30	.	CLTRDFYNEQFF	TGCCTTACCCGGGACTTTTACAATGAGCAGTTCTTC
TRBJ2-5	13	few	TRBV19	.	CASSTLGQETQYF	TGTGCCAGTAGTACCCTCGGGCAAGAGACCCAGTACTTC
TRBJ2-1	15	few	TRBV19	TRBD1	CASRIGTGGYNEQFF	TGTGCCAGTAGGATCGGGACAGGGGGCTACAATGAGCAGTTCTTC
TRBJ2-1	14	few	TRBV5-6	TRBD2	CASSSVGTSNEQFF	TGTGCCAGCAGCTCGGTCGGGACTAGCAATGAGCAGTTCTTC
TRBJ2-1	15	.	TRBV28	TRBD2	CASSLASGSYNEQFF	TGTGCCAGCAGTTTGGCTAGCGGTTCCTACAATGAGCAGTTCTTC
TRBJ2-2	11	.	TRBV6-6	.	CASSRDRELFF	TGTGCCAGCAGTCGGGACAGGGAGCTGTTTTTT
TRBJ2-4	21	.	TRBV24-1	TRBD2	CATSDLDKREYLCLAKNIQYF	TGTGCCACCAGTGATTTGGATAAGCGGGAGTACTTATGTCTAGCCAAAAACATTCAGTACTTC
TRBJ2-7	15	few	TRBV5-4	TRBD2	CASSPTGAGWYEQYF	TGTGCCAGCAGCCCTACGGGAGCGGGATGGTACGAGCAGTACTTC
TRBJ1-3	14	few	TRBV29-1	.	CSVGGDSSGNTIYF	TGCAGCGTTGGGGGAGACAGCTCTGGAAACACCATATATTTT
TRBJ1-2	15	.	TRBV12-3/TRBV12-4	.	CASSWGGDTNYGYTF	TGTGCCAGCAGTTGGGGGGGCGATACGAACTATGGCTACACCTTC
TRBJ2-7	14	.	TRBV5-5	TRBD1	CASSRQGQTYEQYF	TGTGCCAGCAGCCGACAGGGCCAAACCTACGAGCAGTACTTC
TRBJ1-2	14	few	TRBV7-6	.	CASSLARGAGGYTF	TGTGCCAGCAGCTTAGCGCGGGGGGCCGGGGGCTACACCTTC
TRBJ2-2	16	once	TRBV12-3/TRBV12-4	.	CASSERQAGDTGELFF	TGTGCCAGCAGTGAAAGACAGGCCGGGGACACCGGGGAGCTGTTTTTT
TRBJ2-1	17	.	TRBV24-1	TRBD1	CATSGLRGLFDYNEQFF	TGTGCCACCAGTGGACTAAGGGGGCTCTTCGACTACAATGAGCAGTTCTTC
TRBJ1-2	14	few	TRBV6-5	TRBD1	CASSYRGREYGYTF	TGTGCCAGCAGTTACAGGGGGCGCGAATATGGCTACACCTTC
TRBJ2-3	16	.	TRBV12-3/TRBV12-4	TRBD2	CASSLRLAGGTDTQYF	TGTGCCAGCAGTTTAAGGCTAGCGGGAGGCACAGATACGCAGTATTTT
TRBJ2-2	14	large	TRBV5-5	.	CASSLIPNTGELFF	TGTGCCAGCAGCCTCATCCCGAACACCGGGGAGCTGTTTTTT
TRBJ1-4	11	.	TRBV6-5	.	CATGTGEKLFF	TGTGCCACCGGGACGGGAGAAAAACTGTTTTTT
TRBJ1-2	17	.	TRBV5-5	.	CASSLIPTGTTNYGYTF	TGTGCCAGCAGCCTCATCCCTACAGGGACGACTAACTATGGCTACACCTTC
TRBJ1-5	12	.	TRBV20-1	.	CSARTVNQPQHF	TGCAGTGCTAGGACAGTCAATCAGCCCCAGCATTTT
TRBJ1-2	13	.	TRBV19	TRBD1	CASSIAGGYGYTF	TGTGCCAGTAGTATCGCAGGGGGTTATGGCTACACCTTC
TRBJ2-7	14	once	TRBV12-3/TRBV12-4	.	CASSAQGVVSEQYF	TGTGCCAGCAGTGCACAGGGAGTTGTGAGCGAGCAGTACTTC
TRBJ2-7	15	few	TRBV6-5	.	CASSYSSLAAYEQYF	TGTGCCAGCAGTTACTCGAGTCTAGCCGCCTACGAGCAGTACTTC
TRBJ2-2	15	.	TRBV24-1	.	CATSDLFSYTGELFF	TGTGCCACCAGTGATTTGTTCAGCTACACCGGGGAGCTGTTTTTT
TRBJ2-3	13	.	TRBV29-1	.	CSVADGRAATQYF	TGCAGCGTTGCGGATGGAAGAGCTGCTACGCAGTATTTT
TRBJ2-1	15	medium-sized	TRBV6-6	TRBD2	CASSPTSGGYNEQFF	TGTGCCAGCAGCCCGACTAGCGGAGGGTACAATGAGCAGTTCTTC
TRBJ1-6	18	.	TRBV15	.	CATEAVTGAGSYNSPLHF	TGTGCCACCGAGGCGGTGACAGGAGCTGGATCCTATAATTCACCCCTCCACTTT
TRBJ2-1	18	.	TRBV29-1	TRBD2	CSAQQGLGLAGSYNEQFF	TGCAGCGCCCAACAGGGATTAGGACTAGCGGGCTCCTACAATGAGCAGTTCTTC
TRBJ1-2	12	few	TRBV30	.	CAWSVQHYGYTF	TGTGCCTGGAGTGTACAACACTATGGCTACACCTTC
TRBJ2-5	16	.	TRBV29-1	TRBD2	CSVADGTSGGEETQYF	TGCAGCGTTGCGGACGGGACTAGCGGGGGGGAAGAGACCCAGTACTTC
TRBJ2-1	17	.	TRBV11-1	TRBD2	CASSLDPGTSTYNEQFF	TGTGCCAGCAGCTTAGACCCCGGGACTAGCACCTACAATGAGCAGTTCTTC
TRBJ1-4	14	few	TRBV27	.	CASAHLGRDEKLFF	TGTGCCAGCGCCCATCTGGGGCGGGATGAAAAACTGTTTTTT
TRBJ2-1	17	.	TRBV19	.	CASISHPRGSSYNEQFF	TGTGCCAGTATATCCCATCCAAGGGGAAGCTCCTACAATGAGCAGTTCTTC
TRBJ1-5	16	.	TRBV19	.	CASSIDQGQRSQPQHF	TGTGCCAGTAGTATAGATCAGGGTCAGAGGAGTCAGCCCCAGCATTTT
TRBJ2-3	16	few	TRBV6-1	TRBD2	CASSGRLAGAGDTQYF	TGTGCCAGCAGTGGAAGACTAGCGGGAGCCGGAGATACGCAGTATTTT
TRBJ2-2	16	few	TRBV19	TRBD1	CASRQGIVRDTGELFF	TGTGCCAGTCGACAGGGGATAGTGCGGGACACCGGGGAGCTGTTTTTT
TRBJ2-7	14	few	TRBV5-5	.	CASSVRDASYEQYF	TGTGCCAGCAGCGTCCGGGACGCATCCTACGAGCAGTACTTC
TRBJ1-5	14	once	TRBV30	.	CAWSVGQFNQPQHF	TGTGCCTGGAGTGTAGGACAGTTCAATCAGCCCCAGCATTTT
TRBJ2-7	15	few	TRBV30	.	CAWTWGVGSAYEQYF	TGTGCCTGGACCTGGGGGGTGGGCAGCGCCTACGAGCAGTACTTC
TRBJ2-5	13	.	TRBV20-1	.	CSDQTWGRETQYF	TGCAGTGATCAGACGTGGGGGAGGGAGACCCAGTACTTC
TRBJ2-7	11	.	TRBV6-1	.	CASQRLYEQYF	TGTGCCAGTCAACGGCTCTACGAGCAGTACTTC